These 8 T cell receptor beta chains originate from one sample sequenced in a study of cytomegalovirus exposure and HLA in healthy donors. PCR employed 60 Vbeta and 13 Jbeta primers. Measured with immunoSEQ multiplex PCR; TCRdb has only the in-frame clones, and not every one. In the table there are just over 70,000 clones, about 74% of which are singletons. The sample consisted of PBMCs. These TCRs come from a human donor in good health.

This clone was picked up a small number of times. This chain connects TRBV5-5 to TRBJ1-5; 9 bases line up with TRBD1. Germline V CDR1 and CDR2: SGHKS, YYEKEE (reference sequence). The J segment lost 5 bases and the V segment lost 2 bases, leaving 14 bases of the junction unmatched. The CDR3 has 18 amino acids. The CDR3 DNA reads TGTGCCAGCAGCTTCTGTTGTCCGGGAGGGACAGGGTATCAGCCCCAGCATTTT. This gives the protein CASSFCCPGGTGYQPQHF. The full variable domain, completed using reference TRBV5-5 and TRBJ1-5, is DAGVTQSPTHLIKTRGQQVTLRCSPISGHKSVSWYQQVLGQGPQFIFQYYEKEERGRGNFPDRFSARQFPNYSSELNVNALLLGDSALYLCASSFCCPGGTGYQPQHFGDGTRLSIL.

In its sample, this clone was seen once. The chain joins TRBV7-9 to TRBJ2-7; 10 bases are a match to TRBD1. Germline CDR1 and CDR2: SEHNR and FQNEAQ (reference sequence). CDR3 length: 14 residues. V lost 4 bases and J lost 6; bases outside the gene matches: 6. The CDR3 here is CASSSGTGEGEQYF. CDR3 nucleotides: TGTGCCAGCAGCTCCGGGACAGGGGAGGGCGAGCAGTACTTC.

This sequence joins TRBV6-5 and TRBJ2-7, with D possibly TRBD1 on 7 matching bases. Per germline, CDR1 MNHEY and CDR2 SVGAGI. The length of the CDR3 is 14 residues. V gave up 4 bases and J gave up 0 bases, with 10 bases separating them. CDR3 sequence: CASSSGGSSYEQYF. In DNA, the CDR3 is TGTGCCAGCAGTTCAGGGGGGAGCTCCTACGAGCAGTACTTC.

The V call is TRBV15, the J call TRBJ1-1; D remains ambiguous. The length of the CDR3 is 14 residues. Germline V gene sequence: CDR1 LNHNV, CDR2 YYDKDF (reference sequence). The V end was cut by 0 bases, the J end by 2 bases, with 7 bases between. The CDR3 here is CATSRDRRNTEAFF. Here the CDR3 DNA reads TGTGCCACCAGCAGAGATCGGAGAAACACTGAAGCTTTCTTT.

The rearrangement joins TRBV19 to TRBJ1-2; D ambiguous. CDR1 LNHDA and CDR2 SQIVND come from the germline V gene (reference sequence). V was cut by 5 bases and J by 4 bases, with 14 bases left in between. The CDR3 runs to 14 residues. CDR3 sequence (DNA): TGTGCCAGTAGTCCTAGTGGAGGATCCTATGGCTACACCTTC. This translates into CASSPSGGSYGYTF.

The chain couples TRBV9 to TRBJ1-2, with D uncertain. Per the germline V gene, CDR1 is SGDLS and CDR2 is YYNGEE. The CDR3 spans 15 residues. With 3 bases removed from V and 0 bases from J, the gap between germline ends came to 12 bases. The CDR3: CASSEWASSNYGYTF. The CDR3 region has the DNA TGTGCCAGCAGCGAGTGGGCATCCTCTAACTATGGCTACACCTTC.

The rearrangement links TRBV19 to TRBJ2-5; TRBD2 matches at 8 bases. The CDR3 covers 15 residues. CDR1 LNHDA and CDR2 SQIVND come from the germline V gene (reference sequence). The V gene end was trimmed by 1 base and the J gene end by 5 bases; junction bases not matched to a gene: 6. The CDR3 spells CASSIAGGPRETQYF. The DNA of the CDR3 is TGTGCCAGTAGTATAGCGGGAGGGCCGCGGGAGACCCAGTACTTC.

This clone was recorded at least ten times. The V gene is TRBV10-2, the J gene TRBJ2-7; possibly TRBD1 for D (5 bases). Looked up from germline, CDR1 is WSHSY and CDR2 is SAAADI. Trimming stripped 4 bases from V and 6 bases from J, with 10 bases between. CDR3 length: 12 amino acids. The CDR3 region has the DNA TGCGCCAGCAGTGCTGTGGGGCCCGAGCAGTACTTC. Residues: CASSAVGPEQYF.